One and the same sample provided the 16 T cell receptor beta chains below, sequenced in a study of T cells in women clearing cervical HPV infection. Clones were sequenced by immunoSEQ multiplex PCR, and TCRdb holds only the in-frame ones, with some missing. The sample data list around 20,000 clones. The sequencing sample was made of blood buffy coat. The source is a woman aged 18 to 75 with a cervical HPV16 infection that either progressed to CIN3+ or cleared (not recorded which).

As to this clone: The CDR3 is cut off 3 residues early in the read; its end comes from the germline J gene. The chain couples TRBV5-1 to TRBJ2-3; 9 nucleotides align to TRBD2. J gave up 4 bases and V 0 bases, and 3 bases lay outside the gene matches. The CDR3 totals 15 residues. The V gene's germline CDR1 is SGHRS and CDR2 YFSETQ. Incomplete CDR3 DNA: TGCGCCAGCAGCTTGGGGAGCGGGGGGCCAGATACG. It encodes CASSLGSGGPDT. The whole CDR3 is CASSLGSGGPDTQYF.

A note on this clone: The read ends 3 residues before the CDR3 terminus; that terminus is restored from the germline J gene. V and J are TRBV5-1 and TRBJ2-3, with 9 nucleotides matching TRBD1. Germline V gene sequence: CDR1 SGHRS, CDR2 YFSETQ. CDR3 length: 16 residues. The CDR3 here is CASSLGPTGGRETQYF. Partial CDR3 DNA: TGCGCCAGCAGCTTGGGCCCCACAGGGGGCAGAGAGACG.

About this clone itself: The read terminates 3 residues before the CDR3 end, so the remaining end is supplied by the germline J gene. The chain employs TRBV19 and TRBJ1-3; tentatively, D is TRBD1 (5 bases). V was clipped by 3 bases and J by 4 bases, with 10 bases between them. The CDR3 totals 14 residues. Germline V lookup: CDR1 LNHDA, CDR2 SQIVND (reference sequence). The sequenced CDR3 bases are TGTGCCAGTAGTATGGCAGGGTCCGGAAACACC. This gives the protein CASSMAGSGNT. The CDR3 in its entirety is CASSMAGSGNTIYF.

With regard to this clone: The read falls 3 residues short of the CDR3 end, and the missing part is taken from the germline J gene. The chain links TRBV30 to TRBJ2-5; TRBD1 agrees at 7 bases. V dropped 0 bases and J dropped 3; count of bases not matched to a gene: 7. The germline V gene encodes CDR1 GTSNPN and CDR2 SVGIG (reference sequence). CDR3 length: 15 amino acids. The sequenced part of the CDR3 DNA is TGTGCCTGGAGTGTACTGGGAACAGGGGAAGAGACC. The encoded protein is CAWSVLGTGEET. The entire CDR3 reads CAWSVLGTGEETQYF.

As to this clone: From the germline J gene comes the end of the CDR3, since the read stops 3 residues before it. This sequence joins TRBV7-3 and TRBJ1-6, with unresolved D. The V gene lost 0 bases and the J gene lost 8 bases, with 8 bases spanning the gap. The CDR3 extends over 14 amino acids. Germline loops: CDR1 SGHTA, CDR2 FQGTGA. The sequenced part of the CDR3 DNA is TGTGCCAGCAGCTTAACGGCGGAAGATTCACCC. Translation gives CASSLTAEDSP. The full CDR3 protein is CASSLTAEDSPLHF.

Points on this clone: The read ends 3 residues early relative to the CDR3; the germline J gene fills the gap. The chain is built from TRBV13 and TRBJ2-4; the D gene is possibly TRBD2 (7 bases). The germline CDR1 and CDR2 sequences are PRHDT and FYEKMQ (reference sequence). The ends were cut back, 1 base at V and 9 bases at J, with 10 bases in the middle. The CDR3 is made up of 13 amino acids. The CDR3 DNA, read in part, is TGTGCCAGCAGCTTAGCGGGGGGCCCCATT. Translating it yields CASSLAGGPI. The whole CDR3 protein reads CASSLAGGPIQYF.

The sequenced part of the CDR3 DNA is TGTGCCAGCAGCTTTGACAAGAACTACAATGAG. This gives the protein CASSFDKNYNE. The CDR3, in full, reads CASSFDKNYNEQFF. This rearrangement joins TRBV11-2 to TRBJ2-1; D remains ambiguous. Sequencing ends 3 residues short of the CDR3 end; the germline J gene provides the rest. This CDR3 has 14 amino acids. The V gene's germline CDR1 is SGHAT and CDR2 FQNNGV. V dropped 3 bases and J dropped 3 bases, with 9 bases sitting between them.

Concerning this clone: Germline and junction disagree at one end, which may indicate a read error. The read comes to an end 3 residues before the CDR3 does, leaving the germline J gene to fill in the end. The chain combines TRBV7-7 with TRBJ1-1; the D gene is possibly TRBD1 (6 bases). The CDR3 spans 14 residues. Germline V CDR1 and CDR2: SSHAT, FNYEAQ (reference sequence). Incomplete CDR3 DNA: TGTGCTAGCAGCCAGCCGGGGGGCGATGAGACA. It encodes CASSQPGGDET. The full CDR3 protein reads CASSQPGGDETAFF.

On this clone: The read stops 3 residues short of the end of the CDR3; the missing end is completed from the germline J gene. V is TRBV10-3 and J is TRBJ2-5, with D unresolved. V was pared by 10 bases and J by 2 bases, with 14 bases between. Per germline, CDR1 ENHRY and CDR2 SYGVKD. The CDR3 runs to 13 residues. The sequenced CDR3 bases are TGTGCCACTCACTTCAGGATTCAAGAGACC. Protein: CATHFRIQET. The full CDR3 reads CATHFRIQETQYF.

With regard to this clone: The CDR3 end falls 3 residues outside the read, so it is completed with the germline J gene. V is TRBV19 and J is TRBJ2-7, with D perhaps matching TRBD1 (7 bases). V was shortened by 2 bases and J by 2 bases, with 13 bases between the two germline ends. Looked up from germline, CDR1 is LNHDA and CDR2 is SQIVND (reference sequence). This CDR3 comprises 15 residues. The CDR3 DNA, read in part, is TGTGCCAGTAGTATAAACCAGGGGGGAGCCTACGAG. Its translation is CASSINQGGAYE. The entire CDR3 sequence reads CASSINQGGAYEQYF. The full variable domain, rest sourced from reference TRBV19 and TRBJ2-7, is DGGITQSPKYLFRKEGQNVTLSCEQNLNHDAMYWYRQDPGQGLRLIYYSQIVNDFQKGDIAEGYSVSREKKESFPLTVTSAQKNPTAFYLCASSINQGGAYEQYFGPGTRLTVT.

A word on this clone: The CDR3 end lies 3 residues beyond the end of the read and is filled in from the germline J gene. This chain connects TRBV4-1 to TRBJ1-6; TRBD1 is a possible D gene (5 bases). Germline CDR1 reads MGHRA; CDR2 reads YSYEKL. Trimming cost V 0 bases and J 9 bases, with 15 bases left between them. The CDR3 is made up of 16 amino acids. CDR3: CASSQDEGPPFSPLHF. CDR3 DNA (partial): TGCGCCAGCAGCCAAGATGAGGGGCCCCCGTTTTCACCC.

CDR3 bases read: TGCGCCAGCAGCCCGCCAACTAGCGGGGGTTACAACAATGAG. Translated, it gives CASSPPTSGGYNNE. The CDR3 in its entirety is CASSPPTSGGYNNEQFF. This chain joins TRBV5-1 and TRBJ2-1, with TRBD2 matching over 11 bases. The read gets to within 3 residues of the CDR3 end, and the germline J gene fills in the rest. Germline lookup yields CDR1 SGHRS and CDR2 YFSETQ. This CDR3 spans 17 amino acids. The junction had 11 bases not matched to a gene; V was cut back by 4 bases and J by 5 bases.

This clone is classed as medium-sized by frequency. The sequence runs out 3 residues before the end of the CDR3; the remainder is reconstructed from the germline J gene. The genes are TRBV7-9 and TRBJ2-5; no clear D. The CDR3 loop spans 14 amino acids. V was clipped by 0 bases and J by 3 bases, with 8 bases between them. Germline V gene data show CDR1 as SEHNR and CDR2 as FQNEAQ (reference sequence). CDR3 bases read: TGTGCCAGCAGCTTAGCGTCAGAAAAAGAGACC. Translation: CASSLASEKET. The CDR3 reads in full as CASSLASEKETQYF. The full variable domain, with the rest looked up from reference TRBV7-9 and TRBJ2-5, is DTGVSQNPRHKITKRGQNVTFRCDPISEHNRLYWYRQTLGQGPEFLTYFQNEAQLEKSRLLSDRFSAERPKGSFSTLEIQRTEQGDSAMYLCASSLASEKETQYFGPGTRLLVL.

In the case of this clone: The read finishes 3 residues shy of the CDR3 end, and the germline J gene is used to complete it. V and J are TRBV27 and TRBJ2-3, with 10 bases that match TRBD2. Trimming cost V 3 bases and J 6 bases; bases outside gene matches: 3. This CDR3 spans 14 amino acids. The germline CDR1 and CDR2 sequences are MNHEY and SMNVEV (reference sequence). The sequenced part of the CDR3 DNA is TGTGCCAGCAGTTTTGATAGCGGGGGGGATACG. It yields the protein CASSFDSGGDT. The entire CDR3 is CASSFDSGGDTQYF.

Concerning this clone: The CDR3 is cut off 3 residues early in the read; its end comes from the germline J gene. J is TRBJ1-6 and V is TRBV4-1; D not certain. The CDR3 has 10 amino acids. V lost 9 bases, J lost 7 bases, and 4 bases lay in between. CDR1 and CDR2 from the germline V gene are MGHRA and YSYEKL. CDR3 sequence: CASMNSPLHF. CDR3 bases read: TGCGCCAGTATGAATTCACCC.

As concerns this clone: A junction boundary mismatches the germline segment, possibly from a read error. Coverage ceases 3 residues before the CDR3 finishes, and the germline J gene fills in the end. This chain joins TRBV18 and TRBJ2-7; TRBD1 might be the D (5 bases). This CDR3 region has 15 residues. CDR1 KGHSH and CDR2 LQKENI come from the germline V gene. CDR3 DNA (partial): TGTGCCAGCTCCCCACCCATGCAGGGTTCCAACGAG. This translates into CASSPPMQGSNE. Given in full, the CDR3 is CASSPPMQGSNEQYF.